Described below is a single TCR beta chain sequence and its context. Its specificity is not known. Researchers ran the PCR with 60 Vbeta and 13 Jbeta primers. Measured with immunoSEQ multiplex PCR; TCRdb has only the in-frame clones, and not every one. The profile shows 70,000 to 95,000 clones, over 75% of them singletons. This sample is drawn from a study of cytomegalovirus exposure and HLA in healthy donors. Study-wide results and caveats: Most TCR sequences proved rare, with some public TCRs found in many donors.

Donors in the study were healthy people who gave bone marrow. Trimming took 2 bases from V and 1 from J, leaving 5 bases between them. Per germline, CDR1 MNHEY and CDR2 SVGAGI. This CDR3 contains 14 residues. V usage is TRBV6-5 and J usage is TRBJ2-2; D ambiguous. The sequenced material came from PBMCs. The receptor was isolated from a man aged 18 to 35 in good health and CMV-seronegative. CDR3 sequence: CASSYGRNTGELFF. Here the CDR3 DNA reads TGTGCCAGCAGTTACGGCAGGAACACCGGGGAGCTGTTTTTT.